This T cell receptor beta chain appears in the sequencing data of a study of T-cell memory formation after mild COVID-19. At the level of the study: TCR clustering was largely donor specific. General observations from the study: Clones that contracted from day 15 to 85 had balanced CD4/CD8; later expanders were CD4+ biased. The authors did not confirm SARS-CoV-2 specificity of second-wave clones peaking day 37.

Amplification by 5'RACE using constant-segment primers produced TCR alpha and TCR beta cDNA libraries that carried sample barcodes and UMIs. One entry per CDR3 protein, called by TCRdb with MiXCR from the 5' RACE reads. Among fewer than 150,000 distinct CDR3 sequences listed, around 15% were seen once. About this clonotype itself: Its antigen remains unidentified.

The length of the CDR3 is 16 residues. Germline V gene data show CDR1 as SGHAT and CDR2 as FQNNGV. V lost 2 bases and J lost 5; bases outside the gene matches: 7. Sequencing was done on a sample of PBMCs or a T cell subset sorted from them (not recorded which). This chain joins TRBV11-2 and TRBJ2-1; 9 positions match TRBD1. The clonotype originates from an adult woman who had mild COVID-19 (a few samples of this study predate the infection). Cell type and time point are not known. The CDR3 DNA reads TGTGCCAGCAGCTTATTGGGACAGGGTTTCGACAATGAGCAGTTCTTC. It is translated as CASSLLGQGFDNEQFF.